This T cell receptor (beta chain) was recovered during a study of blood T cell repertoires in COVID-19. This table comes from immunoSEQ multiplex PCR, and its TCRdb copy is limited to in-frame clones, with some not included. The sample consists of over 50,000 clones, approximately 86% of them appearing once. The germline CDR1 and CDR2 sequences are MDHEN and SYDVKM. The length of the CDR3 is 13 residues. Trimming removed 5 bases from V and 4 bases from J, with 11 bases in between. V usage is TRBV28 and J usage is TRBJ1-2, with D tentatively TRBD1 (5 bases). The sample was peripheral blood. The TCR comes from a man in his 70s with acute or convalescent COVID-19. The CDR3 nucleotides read TGTGCCAGCAGTCCACAGGCCCTCTATGGCTACACCTTC. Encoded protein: CASSPQALYGYTF.